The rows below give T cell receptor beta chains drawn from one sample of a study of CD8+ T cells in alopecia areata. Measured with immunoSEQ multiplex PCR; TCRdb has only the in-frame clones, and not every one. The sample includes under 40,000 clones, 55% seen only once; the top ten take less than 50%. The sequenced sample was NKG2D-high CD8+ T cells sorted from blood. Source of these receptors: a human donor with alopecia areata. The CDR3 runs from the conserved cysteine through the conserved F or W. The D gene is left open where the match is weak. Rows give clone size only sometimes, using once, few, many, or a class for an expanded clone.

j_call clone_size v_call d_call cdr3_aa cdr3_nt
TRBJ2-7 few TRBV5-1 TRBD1 CASGQTGGHEQYF TGCGCCAGCGGTCAGACAGGGGGCCACGAGCAGTACTTC
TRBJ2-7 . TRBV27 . CASSQEASSSYEQYF TGTGCCAGCAGTCAAGAAGCTAGCTCCTCCTACGAGCAGTACTTC
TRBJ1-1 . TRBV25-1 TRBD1 CASAKIQGRNTEAFF TGTGCCAGCGCTAAGATACAGGGGAGGAACACTGAAGCTTTCTTT
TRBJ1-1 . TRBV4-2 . CASSQDAARYTEAFF TGTGCCAGCAGCCAAGATGCTGCGCGGTACACTGAAGCTTTCTTT
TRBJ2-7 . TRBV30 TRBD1 CAWSKPGTGNYEQYF TGTGCCTGGAGTAAACCCGGGACAGGGAACTACGAGCAGTACTTC
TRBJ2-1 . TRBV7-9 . CASSPPGTHPYNEQFF TGTGCCAGCAGCCCACCTGGGACACACCCCTACAATGAGCAGTTCTTC
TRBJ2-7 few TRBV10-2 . CASTFSDSRYEQYF TGCGCCAGCACTTTCTCGGACAGCCGATACGAGCAGTACTTC
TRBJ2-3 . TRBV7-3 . CASSLAPGDTQYF TGTGCCAGCAGCCTCGCCCCCGGAGATACGCAGTATTTT
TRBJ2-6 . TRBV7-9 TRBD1 CASSQPRGPGANVLTF TGTGCCAGCAGCCAACCCAGGGGGCCTGGGGCCAACGTCCTGACTTTC
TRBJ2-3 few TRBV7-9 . CASSLTDTQYF TGTGCCAGCAGCCTCACAGATACGCAGTATTTT
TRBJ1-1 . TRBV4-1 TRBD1 CASSPGTGRTEAFF TGCGCCAGCAGCCCCGGGACAGGGAGAACTGAAGCTTTCTTT
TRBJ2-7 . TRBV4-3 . CASSRSGTKRVYEQYF TGCGCCAGCAGCCGGTCCGGGACCAAAAGAGTTTACGAGCAGTACTTC
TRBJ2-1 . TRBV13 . CASSSPGQFF TGTGCCAGCAGCTCGCCGGGGCAGTTCTTC
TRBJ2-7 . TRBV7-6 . CASSLTAYEQYF TGTGCCAGCAGCTTGACAGCTTACGAGCAGTACTTC
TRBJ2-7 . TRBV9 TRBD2 CASSPYSAGDEQYF TGTGCCAGCAGCCCCTACTCAGCGGGGGACGAGCAGTACTTC
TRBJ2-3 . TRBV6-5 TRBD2 CASSSLAGTDTQYF TGTGCCAGCAGCAGCCTAGCGGGCACAGATACGCAGTATTTT
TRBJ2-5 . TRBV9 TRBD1 CASSPGTGGQTQYF TGTGCCAGCAGCCCAGGGACAGGGGGTCAGACCCAGTACTTC
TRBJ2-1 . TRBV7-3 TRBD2 CASSSLRLADSYNEQFF TGTGCCAGCAGCTCGCTTCGACTAGCGGACAGCTACAATGAGCAGTTCTTC
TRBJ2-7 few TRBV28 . CASSPRRTYEQYF TGTGCCAGCAGTCCCCGGAGGACCTACGAGCAGTACTTC
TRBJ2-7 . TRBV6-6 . CASSYSKEGPSYEQYF TGTGCCAGCAGTTACTCGAAGGAGGGACCCTCCTACGAGCAGTACTTC
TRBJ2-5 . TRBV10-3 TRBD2 CAIRPGLAEETQYF TGTGCCATCAGGCCAGGACTAGCGGAAGAGACCCAGTACTTC
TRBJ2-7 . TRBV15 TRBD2 CATSGAGPTYEQYF TGTGCCACCAGCGGAGCGGGGCCCACCTACGAGCAGTACTTC
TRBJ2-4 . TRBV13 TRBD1 CASSLPATGTGGGAKNIQYF TGTGCCAGCAGCTTACCCGCTACCGGGACAGGCGGAGGGGCCAAAAACATTCAGTACTTC
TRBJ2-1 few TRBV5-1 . CASTNRDSYGNEQFF TGCGCCAGCACAAATAGGGACTCTTATGGCAATGAGCAGTTCTTC
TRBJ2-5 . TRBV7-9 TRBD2 CASCPASGVGQETQYF TGTGCCAGCTGCCCGGCTAGCGGGGTCGGCCAAGAGACCCAGTACTTC
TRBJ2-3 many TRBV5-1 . CASSLGPFTDTQYF TGCGCCAGCAGCTTGGGGCCTTTCACAGATACGCAGTATTTT
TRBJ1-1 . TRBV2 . CASSDAQGGLAEAFF TGTGCCAGCAGTGACGCGCAAGGGGGGCTAGCTGAAGCTTTCTTT
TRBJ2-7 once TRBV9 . CASSVGDRPEDF TGTGCCAGCAGCGTAGGAGACAGACCTGAGGACTTC
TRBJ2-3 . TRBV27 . CASSLGQFRADTQYF TGTGCCAGCAGTTTAGGCCAGTTTAGGGCAGATACGCAGTATTTT
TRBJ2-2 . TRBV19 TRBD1 CASRLTGRDTGELFF TGTGCCAGCAGGCTGACAGGGCGCGACACCGGGGAGCTGTTTTTT
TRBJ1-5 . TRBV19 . CASSNYRDSNQPQHF TGTGCCAGTAGCAACTACAGGGATAGCAATCAGCCCCAGCATTTT
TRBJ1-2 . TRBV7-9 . CASSPLNFYGYTF TGTGCCAGCAGCCCGTTGAACTTCTATGGCTACACCTTC
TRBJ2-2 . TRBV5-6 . CASRHRTGGAGELFF TGTGCCAGCAGACATCGAACCGGTGGGGCCGGGGAGCTGTTTTTT
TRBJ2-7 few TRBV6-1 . CASSLGQSSYEQYF TGTGCCAGCAGCTTAGGGCAGAGCTCCTACGAGCAGTACTTC
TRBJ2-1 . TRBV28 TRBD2 CASSFPGQGTSGRGDEQFF TGTGCCAGCAGTTTCCCCGGACAGGGGACTAGCGGGAGGGGCGATGAGCAGTTCTTC
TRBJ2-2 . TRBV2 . CASSDWRLTGELFF TGTGCCAGCAGTGACTGGCGGCTCACCGGGGAGCTGTTTTTT
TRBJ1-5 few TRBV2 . CASRGDQPQHF TGTGCCAGCAGGGGTGACCAGCCCCAGCATTTT
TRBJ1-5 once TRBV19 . CASSMGLYQPQHF TGTGCCAGTAGTATGGGACTTTATCAGCCCCAGCATTTT
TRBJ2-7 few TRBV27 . CASSHGPSHYEQYF TGTGCCAGCAGTCACGGACCCAGCCACTACGAGCAGTACTTC
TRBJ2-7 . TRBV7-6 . CASSLAGGTYEQYF TGTGCCAGCAGCTTAGCGGGAGGAACCTACGAGCAGTACTTC
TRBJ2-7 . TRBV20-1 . CSARVISEQYF TGCAGTGCTAGAGTTATCTCGGAGCAGTACTTC
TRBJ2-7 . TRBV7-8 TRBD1 CASSFSRGLYEQYF TGTGCCAGCAGCTTTTCCAGGGGGCTCTACGAGCAGTACTTC
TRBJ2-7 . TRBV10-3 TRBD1 CAISTGTGERRWQYF TGTGCCATCAGTACCGGGACAGGGGAAAGAAGGTGGCAGTACTTC
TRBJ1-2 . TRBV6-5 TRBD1 CASSPTGGAGYGYTF TGTGCCAGCAGTCCTACAGGGGGCGCAGGCTATGGCTACACCTTC
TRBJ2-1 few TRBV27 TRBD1 CASSLGDRGSSYNEQFF TGTGCCAGCAGTTTAGGGGACAGGGGTAGCTCCTACAATGAGCAGTTCTTC
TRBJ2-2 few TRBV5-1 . CASSLWSRGGELFF TGCGCCAGCAGCTTATGGAGCAGGGGCGGGGAGCTGTTTTTT
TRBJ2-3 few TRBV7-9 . CASSDQDVGDTQYF TGTGCCAGCAGCGACCAGGACGTTGGAGATACGCAGTATTTT
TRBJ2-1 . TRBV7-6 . CASSSSYVEGYNEQFF TGTGCCAGCAGCTCATCTTACGTGGAGGGGTACAATGAGCAGTTCTTC